Detailed here is one T cell receptor (beta chain). These data belong to a study of technical replicates of blood from four donors. CDR1 and CDR2 (germline): KGHSH, LQKENI. The CDR3 length is 14 residues. The V gene lost 6 bases and the J gene lost 4 bases, with 12 bases spanning the gap. TCRdb's table, derived via immunoSEQ multiplex PCR, lists solely in-frame clones and lacks some. The sample consists of approximately 50,000 clones, around 94% of them appearing once. The receptor was derived from a human donor in good health. The chain is built from TRBV18 and TRBJ1-4; D might be TRBD1 (6 bases). The specimen was T cells isolated from PBMCs. This CDR3 reads CASSSGQLNEKLFF. The CDR3 region has the DNA TGTGCCAGCTCCTCAGGACAGCTTAATGAAAAACTGTTTTTT. Supplemented by reference TRBV18 and TRBJ1-4, the full variable domain reads NAGVMQNPRHLVRRRGQEARLRCSPMKGHSHVYWYRQLPEEGLKFMVYLQKENIIDESGMPKERFSAEFPKEGPSILRIQQVVRGDSAAYFCASSSGQLNEKLFFGSGTQLSVL.